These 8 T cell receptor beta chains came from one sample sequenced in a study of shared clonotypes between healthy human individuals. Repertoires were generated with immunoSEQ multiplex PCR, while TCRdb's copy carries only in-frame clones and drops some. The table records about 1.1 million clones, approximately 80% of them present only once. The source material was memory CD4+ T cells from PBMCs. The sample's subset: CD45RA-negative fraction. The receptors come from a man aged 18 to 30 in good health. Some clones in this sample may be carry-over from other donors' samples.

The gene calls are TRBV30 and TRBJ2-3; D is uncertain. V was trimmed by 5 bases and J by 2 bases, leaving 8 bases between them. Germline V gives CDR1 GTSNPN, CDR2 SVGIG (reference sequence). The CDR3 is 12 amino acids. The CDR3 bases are TGTGCCTGGGCTCCGCCCACAGATACGCAGTATTTT. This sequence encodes CAWAPPTDTQYF.

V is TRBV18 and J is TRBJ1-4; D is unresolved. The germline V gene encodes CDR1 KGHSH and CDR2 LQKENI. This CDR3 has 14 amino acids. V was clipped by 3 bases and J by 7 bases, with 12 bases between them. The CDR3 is CASSPGRAGEKLFF. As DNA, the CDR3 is TGTGCCAGCTCACCCGGCCGGGCAGGTGAAAAACTGTTTTTT.

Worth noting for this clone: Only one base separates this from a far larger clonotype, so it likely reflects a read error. CDR3 coding DNA: TGTGCCAGCAGCTTACGGGCAGCTTACAATGAGCAGTTCTTC. It codes for CASSLRAAYNEQFF. V usage is TRBV11-3 and J usage is TRBJ2-1; D not certain. V shed 2 bases and J shed 4 bases, with 9 bases lying between them. Per the germline V gene, CDR1 is SGHNT and CDR2 is YENEEA. This CDR3 comprises 14 residues.

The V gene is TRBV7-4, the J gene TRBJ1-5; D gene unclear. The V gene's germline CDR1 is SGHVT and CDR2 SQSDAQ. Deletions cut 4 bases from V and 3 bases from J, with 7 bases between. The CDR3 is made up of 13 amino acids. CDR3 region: CASSCSYNQPQHF. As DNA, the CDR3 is TGTGCCAGCAGCTGTTCATACAATCAGCCCCAGCATTTT.

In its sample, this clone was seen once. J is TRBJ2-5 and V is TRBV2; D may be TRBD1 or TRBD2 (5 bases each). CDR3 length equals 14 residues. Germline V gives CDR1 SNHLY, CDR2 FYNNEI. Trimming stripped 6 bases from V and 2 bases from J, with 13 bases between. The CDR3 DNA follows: TGTGCCAGCAGGACCGGGACGGTACAAGAGACCCAGTACTTC. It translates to CASRTGTVQETQYF.

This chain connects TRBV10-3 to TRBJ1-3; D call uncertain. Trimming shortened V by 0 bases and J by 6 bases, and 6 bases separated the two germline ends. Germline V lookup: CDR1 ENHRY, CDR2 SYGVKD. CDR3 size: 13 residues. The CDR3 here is CAISESPANTIYF. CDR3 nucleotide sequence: TGTGCCATCAGTGAGTCGCCGGCAAACACCATATATTTT.

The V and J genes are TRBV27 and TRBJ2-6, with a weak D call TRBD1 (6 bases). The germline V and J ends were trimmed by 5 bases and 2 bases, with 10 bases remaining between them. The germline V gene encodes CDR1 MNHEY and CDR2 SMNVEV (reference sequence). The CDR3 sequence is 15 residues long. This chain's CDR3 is CASSPRQAGANVLTF. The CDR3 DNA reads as TGTGCCAGCAGTCCGCGACAGGCTGGGGCCAACGTCCTGACTTTC. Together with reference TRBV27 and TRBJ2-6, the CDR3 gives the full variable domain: EAQVTQNPRYLITVTGKKLTVTCSQNMNHEYMSWYRQDPGLGLRQIYYSMNVEVTDKGDVPEGYKVSRKEKRNFPLILESPSPNQTSLYFCASSPRQAGANVLTFGAGSRLTVL.

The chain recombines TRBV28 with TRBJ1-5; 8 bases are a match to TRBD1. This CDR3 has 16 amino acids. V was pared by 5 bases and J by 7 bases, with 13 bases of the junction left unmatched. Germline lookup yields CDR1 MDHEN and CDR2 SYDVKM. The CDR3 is CASSRGQGRGRQPQHF. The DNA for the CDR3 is TGTGCCAGCAGTCGCGGACAGGGTAGGGGAAGACAGCCCCAGCATTTT.